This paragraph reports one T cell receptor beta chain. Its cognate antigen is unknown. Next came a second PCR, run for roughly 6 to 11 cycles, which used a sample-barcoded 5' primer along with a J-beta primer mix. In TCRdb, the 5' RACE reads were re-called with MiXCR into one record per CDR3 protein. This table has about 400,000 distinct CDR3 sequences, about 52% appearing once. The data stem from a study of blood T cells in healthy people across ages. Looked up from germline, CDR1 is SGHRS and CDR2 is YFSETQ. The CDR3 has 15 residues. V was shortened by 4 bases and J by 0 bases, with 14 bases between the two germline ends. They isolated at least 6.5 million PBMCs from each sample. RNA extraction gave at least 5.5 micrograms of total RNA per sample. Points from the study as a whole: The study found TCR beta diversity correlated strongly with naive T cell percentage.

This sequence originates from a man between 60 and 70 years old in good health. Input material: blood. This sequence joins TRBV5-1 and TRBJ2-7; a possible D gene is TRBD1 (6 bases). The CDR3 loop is CASSPTGTDSYEQYF. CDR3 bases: TGCGCCAGCAGCCCTACAGGGACCGACTCCTACGAGCAGTACTTC.